This TCR beta chain was captured by sequencing in a study of blood T cells in healthy people across ages. Study results and caveats: PBMCs went unsorted, and a conclusive naive versus antigen-experienced comparison was therefore prevented. Calculation of diversity from one million T cells yielded estimates considered to be underestimates.

Through a sample-barcoded 5' primer and a J-beta primer mix, a second PCR was run for roughly 7 to 12 cycles. Each cDNA was tagged by a template-switch adaptor containing 12 random nucleotides. TCRdb redid the calling of the 5' RACE reads with MiXCR, one entry per CDR3 protein. The sample lists approximately 830,000 distinct CDR3 sequences; about 59% were seen once. V was clipped by 1 base and J by 7 bases, with 17 bases between them. Germline assignment: CDR1 LGHNA and CDR2 YSLEER. The CDR3 has 15 residues. To note about this clonotype: Antigen: not known.

J is TRBJ2-7 and V is TRBV4-3; D may be TRBD2 (5 bases). Source material: blood. The TCR was taken from a man aged 25 to 45 in good health. The CDR3 sequence: CASSQGTDWSGEQYF. CDR3 DNA: TGCGCCAGCAGCCAAGGGACTGACTGGTCTGGAGAGCAGTACTTC.